The 4 T cell receptor beta chains below all came from one sample that was sequenced in a study of control samples from healthy donors and cancer patients. The assay was immunoSEQ multiplex PCR, and TCRdb's table has in-frame clones only and misses some. There are tens of thousands of clones in the sample; roughly 93% occur only once, and 2.8% lies in the top ten. Sequenced input: blood. All receptors derive from a woman in her twenties or thirties in good health.

J is TRBJ2-3 and V is TRBV19, with D unresolved. This CDR3 is built from 14 residues. The germline V and J ends were trimmed by 1 base and 2 bases, with 7 bases remaining between them. From germline, CDR1 is LNHDA and CDR2 SQIVND (reference sequence). The CDR3 region is CASSIVKNTDTQYF. The CDR3 coding sequence is TGTGCCAGTAGTATAGTTAAGAACACAGATACGCAGTATTTT.

The chain uses TRBV4-2 and TRBJ1-5, with 9 bases that match TRBD1. Germline CDR1 LGHNA, CDR2 YNFKEQ. J lost 0 bases, V lost 0 bases, and 6 bases had no gene match. CDR3 length: 18 residues. CDR3: CASSQETGGGYSNQPQHF. The CDR3, as DNA: TGTGCCAGCAGCCAAGAAACAGGGGGCGGGTATAGCAATCAGCCCCAGCATTTT.

The chain joins TRBV19 to TRBJ1-1; D not certain. CDR3 size: 14 residues. Germline V CDR1 and CDR2: LNHDA, SQIVND (reference sequence). V lost 4 bases to trimming and J lost 8 bases, with 17 bases between them. The DNA for the CDR3 is TGTGCCAGTAGTACCGCCGGGAGGAAGGCAGAAGCTTTCTTT. It codes for CASSTAGRKAEAFF.

The chain uses TRBV2 and TRBJ1-1; possible D gene TRBD1, 6 bases. The germline gives CDR1 SNHLY, CDR2 FYNNEI. Trimming pared 4 bases from V and 7 bases from J, leaving 16 bases between. The CDR3 has 14 residues. This chain's CDR3 is CASSVWGAGNEAFF. In DNA form, the CDR3 reads TGTGCCAGCAGTGTATGGGGGGCTGGCAATGAAGCTTTCTTT.